These T cell receptor beta chains were read from a single sample in a study of blood T cell repertoires in COVID-19. The protocol was immunoSEQ multiplex PCR, while the TCRdb copy is restricted to in-frame clones and leaves out a portion. The sample lists approximately 140,000 clones; approximately 83% were seen once. Sequencing was carried out using peripheral blood. The source is a man aged 40-49 years with active or convalescent COVID-19. CDR3s include the opening cysteine and the closing phenylalanine or tryptophan. D genes are given only for firm matches. Only some rows state a clone size, as once, few, many or a class for expanded clones.

once,TRBJ1-5,TRBV6-2/TRBV6-3,TRBD1,TGTGCCAGCAGCCCCGGGACAGTAGATAGCAATCAGCCCCAGCATTTT,CASSPGTVDSNQPQHF
-,TRBJ1-1,TRBV27,-,TGTGCCAGCAGTTCAAGATCTAACGGACGGAGGATCGGTGAAGCTTTCTTT,CASSSRSNGRRIGEAFF
-,TRBJ1-1,TRBV7-8,-,TGTGCCAGCAGCTGGGGACTTCTGAACACTGAAGCTTTCTTT,CASSWGLLNTEAFF
-,TRBJ2-7,TRBV6-7,-,TGTGCCAGCATCGCCAGGGCCAGAGAAGAGCAGTACTTC,CASIARAREEQYF
-,TRBJ2-3,TRBV18,-,TGTGCCAGCTCCATACTAGCCGGCACAGATACGCAGTATTTT,CASSILAGTDTQYF
-,TRBJ1-2,TRBV4-2,TRBD1,TGTGCCAGCAGCCAAGATCTAGGGACAGGGAACTATGGCTACACCTTC,CASSQDLGTGNYGYTF
-,TRBJ1-2,TRBV6-5,-,TGTGCCAGCAGTTCTGCTAGGGGCTACACCTTC,CASSSARGYTF
-,TRBJ1-1,TRBV7-6,-,TGTGCCAGCAGCTTAAAGGGGGACACTGAAGCTTTCTTT,CASSLKGDTEAFF
-,TRBJ1-1,TRBV7-2,-,TGTGCCAGCAGCCCCTGGATGGGGGCGAACACTGAAGCTTTCTTT,CASSPWMGANTEAFF
-,TRBJ1-3,TRBV29-1,TRBD1,TGCAGCGTTGAAGATCGTTTCGGGGCAGGGGGAGGTGGAAACACCATATATTTT,CSVEDRFGAGGGGNTIYF
-,TRBJ2-2,TRBV5-1,-,TGCGCCAGCAGCCGGGGGACCGGGGAGCTGTTTTTT,CASSRGTGELFF
-,TRBJ2-2,TRBV27,TRBD2,TGTGCCAGCAGTTTATCGTATAGCGGGGTTGTCTCGGTCGGGGAGCTGTTTTTT,CASSLSYSGVVSVGELFF
-,TRBJ2-2,TRBV6-5,-,TGTGCCAGCAGTTACCAGGTGAACACCGGGGAGCTGTTTTTT,CASSYQVNTGELFF
-,TRBJ2-3,TRBV7-9,TRBD2,TGTGCCAGCAGTTACGGACTAGCGGGGGGATACACAGATACGCAGTATTTT,CASSYGLAGGYTDTQYF
-,TRBJ2-3,TRBV7-3,TRBD1,TGTGCCAGCAGCCGCGGACAGGGCAACACAGATACGCAGTATTTT,CASSRGQGNTDTQYF
-,TRBJ2-1,TRBV6-2/TRBV6-3,TRBD2,TGTGCCAGCAGTTACTCAGCGGGGGGGCCGTTCGGTGAGGAGCAGTTCTTC,CASSYSAGGPFGEEQFF
once,TRBJ1-1,TRBV6-5,-,TGTGCCAGCAGGGAGACAGACAGGAACACTGAAGCTTTCTTT,CASRETDRNTEAFF